This is a list of T cell receptor beta chains from one sample in a study of blood T cells in healthy people across ages. Each CDR3 protein gets one entry after TCRdb re-called the 5' RACE reads with MiXCR. The sample includes 850,000 to 1,300,000 distinct CDR3 sequences, under 45% of them seen just once. The source material was blood. These receptors originate from a woman aged 60-75 years in good health. Each CDR3 is given with its conserved first and last residue. Each record gives: J gene, V gene, D gene, clone size, CDR3 DNA, CDR3 protein. A D gene is named only where the DNA matches it firmly. Rows give clone size only sometimes, using once, few, many, or a class for an expanded clone.

J: TRBJ2-3
V: TRBV27
D: .
size: .
DNA: TGTGCCAGCAGTTCCAGGGATAGCACAGATACGCAGTATTTT
CDR3: CASSSRDSTDTQYF

J: TRBJ2-2
V: TRBV29-1
D: TRBD2
size: .
DNA: TGCAGCGTTGAGCGGGAGGGGACCGGGGAGCTGTTTTTT
CDR3: CSVEREGTGELFF

J: TRBJ2-1
V: TRBV30
D: TRBD2
size: .
DNA: TGTGCCTGGAGTCCCGGACTAGCGGCTGACAATGAGCAGTTCTTC
CDR3: CAWSPGLAADNEQFF

J: TRBJ2-4
V: TRBV2
D: TRBD1
size: few
DNA: TGTGCCAGCGGGGAGAGACAGGGGGCTTACGAATTAGCCAAAAACATTCAGTACTTC
CDR3: CASGERQGAYELAKNIQYF

J: TRBJ2-5
V: TRBV4-2
D: .
size: .
DNA: TGTGCCAGCAGCCAAACCCCAGGGGCCCCGTGGACCCAGTACTTC
CDR3: CASSQTPGAPWTQYF

J: TRBJ2-7
V: TRBV12-3/TRBV12-4
D: .
size: .
DNA: TGTGCCAGCAGTTTGGGACCGCTTAGCTCCTACGAGCAGTACTTC
CDR3: CASSLGPLSSYEQYF

J: TRBJ2-3
V: TRBV6-4
D: .
size: once
DNA: TGTGCCAGCAGCAAGGGCATCACAGATACGCAGTATTTT
CDR3: CASSKGITDTQYF

J: TRBJ2-1
V: TRBV5-1
D: TRBD2
size: .
DNA: TGCGCCAGCAGCATCGGGACTAGCAACCATGAGCAGTTCTTC
CDR3: CASSIGTSNHEQFF

J: TRBJ2-6
V: TRBV7-2
D: .
size: few
DNA: TGTGCCAGCAGCTCGGCCGGGACACCCTCTGGGGCCAACGTCCTGACTTTC
CDR3: CASSSAGTPSGANVLTF

J: TRBJ2-5
V: TRBV27
D: TRBD1
size: .
DNA: TGTGCCAGCAGTCCGGGGACAGGGGTTCTACGAGGGCAGTACTTC
CDR3: CASSPGTGVLRGQYF

J: TRBJ2-7
V: TRBV15
D: .
size: .
DNA: TGTGCCACCAGCAACAGTCGGCCGGCCTACGAGCAGTACTTC
CDR3: CATSNSRPAYEQYF

J: TRBJ2-3
V: TRBV4-2
D: .
size: .
DNA: TGTGCCAGCAGCCCTGCACGGGGGGCGGGCACAGATACGCAGTATTTT
CDR3: CASSPARGAGTDTQYF

J: TRBJ2-7
V: TRBV11-2
D: .
size: .
DNA: TGTGCCAGCAGCTTAGCCCCAGTGGCCCAGTACTTC
CDR3: CASSLAPVAQYF

J: TRBJ2-7
V: TRBV6-1
D: .
size: .
DNA: TGTGCCAGCTTACGAAGGGGGGGCTCCTACGAGCAGTACTTC
CDR3: CASLRRGGSYEQYF

J: TRBJ1-2
V: TRBV28
D: TRBD1
size: once
DNA: TGTGCCAGCGATTCGGGACAGCGAAACTATGGCTACACCTTC
CDR3: CASDSGQRNYGYTF

J: TRBJ1-1
V: TRBV7-9
D: .
size: .
DNA: TGTGCCAGCAGCCCGACAGGTCCCACTGAAGCTTTCTTT
CDR3: CASSPTGPTEAFF

J: TRBJ1-4
V: TRBV29-1
D: .
size: .
DNA: TGCAGCGTTCAGAAGGGGCGTAGTGAAAAACTGTTTTTT
CDR3: CSVQKGRSEKLFF

J: TRBJ1-4
V: TRBV2
D: TRBD1
size: .
DNA: TGTGCCAGCAGTGTCTTCCGAGATCACAGGGGTACTAATGAAAAACTGTTTTTT
CDR3: CASSVFRDHRGTNEKLFF

J: TRBJ2-7
V: TRBV11-1
D: TRBD2
size: .
DNA: TGTGCCAGCAGCGCTCTCCCGGGACTAGCGAAGGACTTTAACGAGCAGTACTTC
CDR3: CASSALPGLAKDFNEQYF

J: TRBJ2-3
V: TRBV9
D: .
size: .
DNA: TGTGCCAGCAGCGTAGCTGGGGGTCCGGGCCCCCACGATACGCAGTATTTT
CDR3: CASSVAGGPGPHDTQYF

J: TRBJ2-1
V: TRBV28
D: TRBD2
size: .
DNA: TGTGCCAGCAGTACCCTTTTTAGCGGGAGGCCCTACAATGAGCAGTTCTTC
CDR3: CASSTLFSGRPYNEQFF

J: TRBJ2-1
V: TRBV7-2
D: TRBD2
size: .
DNA: TGTGCCAGCAGCTTGGAGATGGGACTAGCGTACAATGAGCAGTTCTTC
CDR3: CASSLEMGLAYNEQFF

J: TRBJ1-1
V: TRBV12-3/TRBV12-4
D: TRBD1
size: few
DNA: TGTGCCAGCAGTGGGGGACAGGGGGTGGGAGCTTTCTTT
CDR3: CASSGGQGVGAFF

J: TRBJ1-1
V: TRBV27
D: .
size: few
DNA: TGTGCCAGCAGTTCCCCACCTGAAGCTTTCTTT
CDR3: CASSSPPEAFF

J: TRBJ2-3
V: TRBV27
D: .
size: .
DNA: TGTGCCAGCAGTCTCGAGCGGCCCAGCACAGATACGCAGTATTTT
CDR3: CASSLERPSTDTQYF

J: TRBJ2-7
V: TRBV5-1
D: .
size: .
DNA: TGCGCCAGCAGCTTGGTGAAGGGGACCTACGAGCAGTACTTC
CDR3: CASSLVKGTYEQYF

J: TRBJ2-3
V: TRBV20-1
D: TRBD2
size: few
DNA: TGCAGTGTATCTAGCGGGAGTACCACAGATACGCAGTATTTT
CDR3: CSVSSGSTTDTQYF

J: TRBJ2-7
V: TRBV18
D: .
size: many
DNA: TGTGCCAGCTCCCTTCGAGCGGACGGGTACGAGCAGTACTTC
CDR3: CASSLRADGYEQYF

J: TRBJ2-7
V: TRBV6-5
D: .
size: .
DNA: TGTGCCAGCAGTTACTCGTTCCTAAGCTCCTACAATGAGCAGTACTTC
CDR3: CASSYSFLSSYNEQYF

J: TRBJ2-7
V: TRBV3-1
D: .
size: .
DNA: TGTGCCAGCAGCCAAGATTTGGGGGCGCGGGCGTACGAGCAGTACTTC
CDR3: CASSQDLGARAYEQYF

J: TRBJ2-7
V: TRBV21-1
D: .
size: few
DNA: TGTGCCAGCAGGAGACTCGGCTTGGAGCAGTACTTC
CDR3: CASRRLGLEQYF

J: TRBJ2-1
V: TRBV29-1
D: .
size: many
DNA: TGCAGCGTTGGCTTACTAAACAATGAGCAGTTCTTC
CDR3: CSVGLLNNEQFF

J: TRBJ2-1
V: TRBV10-3
D: .
size: .
DNA: TGTGCCATCAGTGATCTGGACGAGCAGTTCTTC
CDR3: CAISDLDEQFF

J: TRBJ2-3
V: TRBV4-3
D: .
size: .
DNA: TGCGCCAGCAGCCAAGAAGGGAGAGGGGGCACAGATACGCAGTATTTT
CDR3: CASSQEGRGGTDTQYF

J: TRBJ2-7
V: TRBV4-1
D: TRBD2
size: .
DNA: TGCGCCAGCAGCCAAGAGGTTACGGGAGGGTTCCACGAGCAGTACTTC
CDR3: CASSQEVTGGFHEQYF

J: TRBJ2-1
V: TRBV20-1
D: TRBD2
size: many
DNA: TGCAGTGCTAGAACCCGGCTAGCGGGAGGTAGATACAATGAGCAGTTCTTC
CDR3: CSARTRLAGGRYNEQFF

J: TRBJ2-3
V: TRBV3-1
D: .
size: few
DNA: TGTGCCAGCAGCCTGTCTCCCCGGGATACGCAGTATTTT
CDR3: CASSLSPRDTQYF

J: TRBJ2-1
V: TRBV9
D: TRBD1
size: .
DNA: TGTGCCAGCAGCGTCAGGGGGCGCGAAATGGATGAGCAGTTCTTC
CDR3: CASSVRGREMDEQFF

J: TRBJ2-3
V: TRBV20-1
D: .
size: .
DNA: TGCAGTGCTAGCCCACAGAACGGACGTACGCAGTATTTT
CDR3: CSASPQNGRTQYF

J: TRBJ1-2
V: TRBV4-1
D: TRBD1
size: .
DNA: TGCGCCAGCAGAATACCGGGACAGCTAAACTATGGCTACACCTTC
CDR3: CASRIPGQLNYGYTF

J: TRBJ2-1
V: TRBV29-1
D: TRBD2
size: .
DNA: TGCAGCGTTGAAATTTTGGGGACTAGCGGTTACAATGAGCAGTTCTTC
CDR3: CSVEILGTSGYNEQFF

J: TRBJ2-7
V: TRBV12-3/TRBV12-4
D: TRBD1
size: few
DNA: TGTGCCAGCAGTTTCGGACAGGGGGTGAGGGAGCAGTACTTC
CDR3: CASSFGQGVREQYF

J: TRBJ2-3
V: TRBV7-9
D: .
size: .
DNA: TGTGCCAGCAGATTAGCCAGGGCTAGCGGCACAGATACGCAGTATTTT
CDR3: CASRLARASGTDTQYF

J: TRBJ1-2
V: TRBV6-1
D: .
size: .
DNA: TGTGCCAGCAGTTCTAGACAGGTCATGGGTGGCTACACCTTC
CDR3: CASSSRQVMGGYTF

J: TRBJ2-7
V: TRBV5-5
D: TRBD2
size: .
DNA: TGTGCCAGCAGCCCCGCTGGGACTAGCGGTCCCTACGAGCAGTACTTC
CDR3: CASSPAGTSGPYEQYF